The 2 T cell receptor beta chains presented below share a single source sample, sequenced in a study of blood T cell repertoires in COVID-19. Produced via immunoSEQ multiplex PCR; TCRdb's table is partial and in-frame only. Of around 100,000 clones in the sample, about 77% are singletons; the top ten hold around 29%. Sequencing input: peripheral blood. The receptor source for this set is a man aged 70-80 years with active or convalescent COVID-19.

The chain employs TRBV12-3 or TRBV12-4 and TRBJ2-7; TRBD1 aligns across 7 bases. The junction had 6 bases not matched to a gene; V was cut back by 10 bases and J by 3 bases. This CDR3 spans 12 amino acids. CDR3: CATGDSYYEQYF. CDR3 DNA sequence: TGTGCCACCGGGGACAGTTACTACGAGCAGTACTTC.

The chain employs TRBV4-3 and TRBJ2-3; 7 bases line up with TRBD1. With V trimmed by 2 bases and J by 6 bases, 17 bases remained unmatched. The CDR3 runs to 18 residues. Germline assignment: CDR1 LGHNA and CDR2 YSLEER. The CDR3: CASSQNIPGQKRWDTQYF. CDR3 DNA sequence: TGCGCCAGCAGCCAAAATATACCGGGACAGAAAAGGTGGGATACGCAGTATTTT.